One sample yielded the 29 T cell receptor beta chains listed below, sequenced in a study of T-cell memory formation after mild COVID-19 listed by TCRdb under 2021. The method behind the library was 5' RACE. The sequencing machine was an Illumina NovaSeq 6000. TCRdb itself trimmed the public reads at Q25 with fastp, ran MiXCR and retained productive beta chains. CDR3 protein sequences are deduplicated, and each keeps its most common genes and DNA. This sample has 410,000 or so distinct CDR3 sequences in its table, and more than 20% of those were observed once. The ten largest account for approximately 14% of the sample. Sequenced input: PBMCs or a T cell subset sorted from them (not recorded which). The source of these receptors is an adult woman who had mild COVID-19 (a few samples of this study predate the infection). The sample titles of this study are shuffled in the database, so cell type and time point are left out; the donor was told from shared clones.

This chain connects TRBV7-8 to TRBJ2-1; tentative D call: TRBD1 (6 bases). V lost 5 bases and J lost 4, with 18 bases in between. The CDR3 is made up of 16 amino acids. Germline CDR1 is SGHVS and CDR2 is FQNEAQ. CDR3 amino acids: CASSQNLVTGYNEQFF. For the CDR3, the DNA is TGTGCCAGCAGCCAAAATTTGGTAACAGGGTACAATGAGCAGTTCTTC. Looking up the rest from reference TRBV7-8 and TRBJ2-1 gives the full variable domain: GAGVSQSPRYKVAKRGQDVALRCDPISGHVSLFWYQQALGQGPEFLTYFQNEAQLDKSGLPSDRFFAERPEGSVSTLKIQRTQQEDSAVYLCASSQNLVTGYNEQFFGPGTRLTVL.

This clonotype has just a few counts. The CDR3 nucleotides are TGCGCCAGCAGCCATCAGACTAGCGGGTTTTACGAGCAGTACTTC. Protein product: CASSHQTSGFYEQYF. V gene TRBV4-1 combines with J gene TRBJ2-7, with 10 bases that match TRBD2. CDR1 and CDR2 (germline): MGHRA, YSYEKL. With 3 bases clipped from V and 4 bases from J, the junction kept 6 bases outside the gene matches. The CDR3 has 15 amino acids.

The chain couples TRBV7-2 to TRBJ2-5; a possible D gene is TRBD1 (5 bases). The CDR3 has 15 amino acids. The V end was cut by 6 bases, the J end by 4 bases, with 18 bases between. Germline CDR1 is SGHTA and CDR2 is FQGNSA. The CDR3 sequence is CASSPKNQGPETQYF. In nucleotides, the CDR3 is TGTGCCAGCAGTCCCAAAAACCAGGGCCCAGAGACCCAGTACTTC.

This clonotype came up a few times. This chain links TRBV11-2 with TRBJ2-7; the match to TRBD2 covers 7 bases. V lost 2 bases and J lost 4; bases outside the gene matches: 5. There are 14 residues in the CDR3. Germline assignment: CDR1 SGHAT and CDR2 FQNNGV. The DNA for the CDR3 is TGTGCCAGCAGCTTAAGCGGGGAGGCGTACGAGCAGTACTTC. It encodes CASSLSGEAYEQYF.

The chain has TRBV12-3 or TRBV12-4 and TRBJ1-4; D perhaps matches TRBD1 (5 bases). Trimming took 7 bases from V and 5 from J, leaving 23 bases between them. The CDR3 is 17 amino acids. CDR3 amino acids: CASTPGFTLGVNEKLFF. DNA of the CDR3: TGTGCCAGCACCCCCGGATTCACTCTAGGGGTAAATGAAAAACTGTTTTTT.

In its sample, this clonotype was seen a few times. This chain uses TRBV4-3 with TRBJ2-5; D is unclear. The CDR3 has 17 amino acids. CDR1 is LGHNA and CDR2 is YSLEER in the germline V gene. V was pared by 0 bases and J by 2 bases, with 16 bases between. This chain's CDR3 is CASSQDRGTGPQETQYF. The CDR3 DNA follows: TGCGCCAGCAGCCAAGATCGAGGAACTGGACCACAAGAGACCCAGTACTTC.

The genes are TRBV27 and TRBJ2-5; 9 nucleotides align to TRBD2. V trimming: 5 bases; J trimming: 1 base; junction bases outside the gene matches: 8. This CDR3 contains 16 residues. The germline gives CDR1 MNHEY, CDR2 SMNVEV (reference sequence). The CDR3: CASSPRRAGGQETQYF. CDR3 DNA sequence: TGTGCCAGCAGTCCGAGAAGAGCGGGGGGCCAAGAGACCCAGTACTTC.

This clonotype occurred a few times. The CDR3 region is CASSLAPEAGGAGETQYF. DNA of the CDR3: TGTGCCAGCAGCTTAGCACCGGAGGCGGGGGGCGCGGGAGAGACCCAGTACTTC. This chain uses TRBV7-2 with TRBJ2-5; TRBD2 matches at 8 bases. The CDR3 is 18 residues long. V dropped 0 bases and J dropped 4; count of bases not matched to a gene: 13. Germline V gives CDR1 SGHTA, CDR2 FQGNSA.

The genes are TRBV9 and TRBJ2-1, with 9 bases lining up with TRBD2. Germline CDR1 and CDR2: SGDLS and YYNGEE. V shed 0 bases and J 6 bases; nucleotides not matched to a gene: 4. This CDR3 has 15 residues. CDR3 sequence: CASSVEGGGANEQFF. CDR3 coding DNA: TGTGCCAGCAGCGTAGAAGGCGGGGGGGCCAATGAGCAGTTCTTC.

The chain links TRBV25-1 to TRBJ2-3; 7 positions agree with TRBD2. With V trimmed by 4 bases and J by 8 bases, 18 bases remained unmatched. The CDR3 consists of 17 residues. CDR1 and CDR2 (germline): MGHDK, SYGVNS. The DNA of the CDR3 is TGTGCCAGCAGTGCTCCTCTAGGGGCGGGAGATATGGGTACGCAGTATTTT. Its translation: CASSAPLGAGDMGTQYF.

The J gene is TRBJ2-1, the V gene TRBV20-1; a weak D match, TRBD1 (6 bases). Looked up from germline, CDR1 is DFQATT and CDR2 is SNEGSKA (reference sequence). Trimming pared 0 bases from V and 8 bases from J, leaving 14 bases between. The CDR3 runs 14 residues. The CDR3 sequence: CSARDQGGGYEQFF. CDR3 bases: TGCAGTGCTAGAGATCAAGGTGGGGGCTATGAGCAGTTCTTC.

V is TRBV3-1 and J is TRBJ2-3; 8 nucleotides align to TRBD1. CDR1 and CDR2 (germline): LGHDT, YNNKEL (reference sequence). This CDR3 has 19 amino acids. J gave up 3 bases and V 3 bases, and 17 bases lay outside the gene matches. The CDR3 region has the DNA TGTGCCAGCAGCCATCCCAGCGACAGGGGAACCCTGTCGACAGATACGCAGTATTTT. This gives the protein CASSHPSDRGTLSTDTQYF.

This clonotype was counted between two and nine times. The chain is built from TRBV9 and TRBJ2-1, with D perhaps being TRBD1 or TRBD2 (5 bases each). The germline CDR1 and CDR2 sequences are SGDLS and YYNGEE. The CDR3 length is 14 residues. V was cut by 0 bases and J by 9 bases, with 13 bases left in between. CDR3 in amino acids: CASSVATGTGEQFF. In DNA, the CDR3 is TGTGCCAGCAGCGTAGCTACGGGGACGGGTGAGCAGTTCTTC.

This chain uses TRBV27 with TRBJ1-4; D is unclear. The V and J ends lost 5 bases and 3 bases respectively, with 10 bases between them. This CDR3 is built from 14 residues. The germline gives CDR1 MNHEY, CDR2 SMNVEV (reference sequence). The CDR3 reads CASSRSGANEKLFF. The CDR3 nucleotides read TGTGCCAGCAGTCGCTCCGGGGCTAATGAAAAACTGTTTTTT.

The chain couples TRBV18 to TRBJ2-5; D is unresolved. Germline loops: CDR1 KGHSH, CDR2 LQKENI. This CDR3 region has 14 residues. Trimming took off 5 bases at V and 5 bases at J, with 15 bases between the two ends. CDR3 in DNA: TGTGCCAGCTCATCTCCGTTGCGGATGGAGACCCAGTACTTC. Residues: CASSSPLRMETQYF.

This clonotype occurred a few times. The CDR3 region has the DNA TGTGCCAGCAGCTCCCGGGTAGATGAGCAGTTCTTC. Residues: CASSSRVDEQFF. V gene TRBV7-9 combines with J gene TRBJ2-1; no reliable D call. Trimming shortened V by 4 bases and J by 8 bases, and 9 bases separated the two germline ends. The CDR3 contains 12 residues. The germline V gene has CDR1 SEHNR and CDR2 FQNEAQ (reference sequence). Full variable domain (rest looked up from reference TRBV7-9 and TRBJ2-1): DTGVSQNPRHKITKRGQNVTFRCDPISEHNRLYWYRQTLGQGPEFLTYFQNEAQLEKSRLLSDRFSAERPKGSFSTLEIQRTEQGDSAMYLCASSSRVDEQFFGPGTRLTVL.

J is TRBJ2-7 and V is TRBV6-2 or TRBV6-3; 8 bases fit TRBD1. V lost 8 bases and J lost 2; bases outside the gene matches: 11. Germline-derived CDR1 and CDR2 are MNHEY and SVGEGT. The CDR3 consists of 15 residues. In DNA form, the CDR3 reads TGTGCCAGCGCCCAGGGGGCACCGACCGCCTACGAGCAGTACTTC. Translation gives CASAQGAPTAYEQYF.

Only a few counts were recorded for this clonotype. The chain combines TRBV7-9 with TRBJ2-1; no firm D call. Germline CDR1 is SEHNR and CDR2 is FQNEAQ (reference sequence). Trimming removed 4 bases from V and 7 bases from J, with 17 bases in between. The CDR3 covers 15 residues. In DNA, the CDR3 is TGTGCCAGCAGCTCGCCCCAAACTTCGCGGAATGAGCAGTTCTTC. This codes for CASSSPQTSRNEQFF.

This chain joins TRBV5-1 and TRBJ2-2, with no clear D. The CDR3 spans 16 residues. The germline V gene encodes CDR1 SGHRS and CDR2 YFSETQ. The V and J ends lost 6 bases and 1 base respectively, with 16 bases between them. CDR3 region: CASTIDSAKNTGELFF. DNA for the CDR3: TGCGCCAGCACTATTGATTCGGCTAAGAACACCGGGGAGCTGTTTTTT.

This clonotype has just a few counts. CDR3 bases: TGTGCCAGCAGCCTGAGTGTTACCCACAATGAGCAGTTCTTC. It encodes CASSLSVTHNEQFF. V usage is TRBV7-2 and J usage is TRBJ2-1; D is unclear. Trimming shortened V by 5 bases and J by 5 bases, and 13 bases separated the two germline ends. The germline gives CDR1 SGHTA, CDR2 FQGNSA. The CDR3 contains 14 residues. Full variable domain (outside the CDR3, taken from reference TRBV7-2 and TRBJ2-1): GAGVSQSPSNKVTEKGKDVELRCDPISGHTALYWYRQSLGQGLEFLIYFQGNSAPDKSGLPSDRFSAERTGGSVSTLTIQRTQQEDSAVYLCASSLSVTHNEQFFGPGTRLTVL.

This clonotype was seen only a few times. The chain joins TRBV4-2 to TRBJ2-5; TRBD2 agrees at 8 bases. V dropped 4 bases and J dropped 5; count of bases not matched to a gene: 3. This CDR3 spans 13 amino acids. Germline V gene lookup returns CDR1 LGHNA and CDR2 YNFKEQ. The CDR3 loop is CASSRRGGETQYF. In nucleotides, the CDR3 is TGTGCCAGCAGCCGTCGCGGGGGGGAGACCCAGTACTTC.

This clonotype has a handful of counts. The rearrangement uses TRBV14 and TRBJ2-7; 10 bases are a match to TRBD2. After removal of 4 bases from V and 3 bases from J, the junction contained 6 bases not matched to a gene. Germline V gene sequence: CDR1 SGHDN, CDR2 FVKESK. The length of the CDR3 is 15 residues. CDR3 region: CASSRSGRPYYEQYF. The CDR3 DNA reads as TGTGCCAGCAGCCGTAGCGGGAGGCCATACTACGAGCAGTACTTC.

This clonotype occurred a few times. J is TRBJ2-7 and V is TRBV21-1; the DNA was not compared with TRBD1, the D call given in the table. TRBV21-1 is annotated as a pseudogene. The CDR3 is 14 amino acids. Here the CDR3 DNA reads TGTGCCAGCAGCAAAGCGGGGGGTTCGTACGAGCAGTACTTC. This translates into CASSKAGGSYEQYF.

This chain connects TRBV20-1 to TRBJ2-1, with D tentatively TRBD1 or TRBD2 (6 bases each). V was shortened by 3 bases and J by 0 bases, with 18 bases between the two germline ends. In germline, CDR1 is DFQATT, CDR2 SNEGSKA (reference sequence). The length of the CDR3 is 17 residues. The CDR3 bases are TGCAGTGCTAGGTGGGGGGCTAGCGCCAGCTCCTACAATGAGCAGTTCTTC. Protein sequence: CSARWGASASSYNEQFF.

This clonotype was recorded a few times. J is TRBJ2-1 and V is TRBV10-3; D not certain. The CDR3 loop spans 15 amino acids. CDR1 and CDR2 from the germline V gene are ENHRY and SYGVKD. V gave up 7 bases and J gave up 1 base, with 14 bases separating them. The CDR3 region is CAITGAAVSYNEQFF. The CDR3 DNA reads as TGTGCCATCACCGGAGCCGCGGTGTCCTACAATGAGCAGTTCTTC.

This clonotype appeared a few times. V is TRBV29-1 and J is TRBJ1-2; 7 bases agree with TRBD1. The length of the CDR3 is 13 residues. The trim removed 4 bases at V and 3 bases at J, leaving 5 bases unmatched. The germline V gene has CDR1 SQVTM and CDR2 ANQGSEA. The CDR3 DNA reads TGCAGCGTTGTGGGACAGAATTACTATGGCTACACCTTC. Residues: CSVVGQNYYGYTF.

This clonotype has just a few counts. The rearrangement joins TRBV7-8 to TRBJ2-1, with 11 bases matching TRBD2. The CDR3 is made up of 19 amino acids. V was clipped by 5 bases and J by 4 bases; unmatched bases: 16. Germline-derived CDR1 and CDR2 are SGHVS and FQNEAQ. This chain's CDR3 is CASSGQGTSGPITYNEQFF. The DNA for the CDR3 is TGTGCCAGCAGCGGCCAAGGGACTAGCGGACCGATCACATACAATGAGCAGTTCTTC. Full variable domain (missing parts from reference TRBV7-8 and TRBJ2-1): GAGVSQSPRYKVAKRGQDVALRCDPISGHVSLFWYQQALGQGPEFLTYFQNEAQLDKSGLPSDRFFAERPEGSVSTLKIQRTQQEDSAVYLCASSGQGTSGPITYNEQFFGPGTRLTVL.

This rearrangement joins TRBV4-1 to TRBJ2-3; TRBD2 matches 9 bases. From germline, CDR1 is MGHRA and CDR2 YSYEKL. V dropped 9 bases and J dropped 3; count of bases not matched to a gene: 10. The CDR3 has 15 residues. CDR3 sequence: CASTYLAGRTDTQYF. The CDR3 nucleotides read TGCGCCAGTACTTACCTAGCGGGGAGGACAGATACGCAGTATTTT.

V usage is TRBV7-6 and J usage is TRBJ1-5; possible D gene TRBD1, 5 bases. The V end lost 4 bases, the J end lost 8 bases, and 12 bases lay between the germline ends. The CDR3 has 13 amino acids. Germline loops: CDR1 SGHVS, CDR2 FNYEAQ. CDR3 sequence (DNA): TGTGCCAGCAGCTCCGGCAGGGATAAGCCCCAGCATTTT. Its protein product is CASSSGRDKPQHF.